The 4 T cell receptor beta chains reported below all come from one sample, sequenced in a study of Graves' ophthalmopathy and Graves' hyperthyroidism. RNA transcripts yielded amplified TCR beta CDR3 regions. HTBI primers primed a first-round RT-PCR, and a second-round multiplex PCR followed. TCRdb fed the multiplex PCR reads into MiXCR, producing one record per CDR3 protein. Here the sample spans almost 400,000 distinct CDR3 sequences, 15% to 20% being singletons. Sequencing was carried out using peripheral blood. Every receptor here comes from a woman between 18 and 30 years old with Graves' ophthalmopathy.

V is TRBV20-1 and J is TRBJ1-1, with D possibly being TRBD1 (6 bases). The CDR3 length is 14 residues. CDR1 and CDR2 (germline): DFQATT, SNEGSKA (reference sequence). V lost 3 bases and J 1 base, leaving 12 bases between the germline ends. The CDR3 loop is CSARGGRSNTEAFF. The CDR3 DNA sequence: TGCAGTGCTAGGGGGGGGCGATCGAACACTGAAGCTTTCTTT.

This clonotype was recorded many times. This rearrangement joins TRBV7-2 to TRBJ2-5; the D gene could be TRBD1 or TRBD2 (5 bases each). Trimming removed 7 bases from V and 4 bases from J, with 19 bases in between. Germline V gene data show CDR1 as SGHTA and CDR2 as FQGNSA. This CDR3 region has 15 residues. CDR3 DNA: TGTGCCAGCAACTCGGTCGGGGTGAGGGGAGAGACCCAGTACTTC. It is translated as CASNSVGVRGETQYF.

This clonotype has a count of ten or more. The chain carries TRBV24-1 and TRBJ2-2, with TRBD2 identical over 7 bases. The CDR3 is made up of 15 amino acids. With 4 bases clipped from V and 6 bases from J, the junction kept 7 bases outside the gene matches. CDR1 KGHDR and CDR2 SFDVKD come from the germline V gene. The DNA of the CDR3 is TGTGCCACCAGTGAGGGCGGGAGAGTTTCCGGGGAGCTGTTTTTT. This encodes CATSEGGRVSGELFF.

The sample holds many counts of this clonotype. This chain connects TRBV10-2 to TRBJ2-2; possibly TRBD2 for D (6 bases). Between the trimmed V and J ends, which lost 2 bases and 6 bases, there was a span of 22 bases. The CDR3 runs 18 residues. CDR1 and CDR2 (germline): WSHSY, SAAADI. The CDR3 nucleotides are TGCGCCAGCAGTGAGAGCCCCGGAGGGAAGGTCAAGGCCGGGGAGCTGTTTTTT. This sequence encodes CASSESPGGKVKAGELFF.